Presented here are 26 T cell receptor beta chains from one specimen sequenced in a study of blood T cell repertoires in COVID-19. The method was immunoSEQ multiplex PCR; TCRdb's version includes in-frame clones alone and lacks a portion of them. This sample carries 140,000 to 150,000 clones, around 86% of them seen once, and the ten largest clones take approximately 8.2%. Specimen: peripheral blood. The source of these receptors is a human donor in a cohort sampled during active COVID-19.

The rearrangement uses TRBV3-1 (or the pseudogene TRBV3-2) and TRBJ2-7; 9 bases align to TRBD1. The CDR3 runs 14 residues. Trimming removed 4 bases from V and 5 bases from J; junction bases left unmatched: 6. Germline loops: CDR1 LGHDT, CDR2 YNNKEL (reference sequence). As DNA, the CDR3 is TGTGCCAGCAGCCTAAAACAGGGGGCCGACGAGCAGTACTTC. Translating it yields CASSLKQGADEQYF.

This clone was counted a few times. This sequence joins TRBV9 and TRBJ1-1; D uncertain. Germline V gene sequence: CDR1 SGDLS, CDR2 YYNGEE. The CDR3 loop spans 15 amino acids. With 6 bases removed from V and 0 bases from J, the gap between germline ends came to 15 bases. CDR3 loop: CASIPLQTMNTEAFF. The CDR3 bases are TGTGCCAGCATCCCCCTACAGACCATGAACACTGAAGCTTTCTTT.

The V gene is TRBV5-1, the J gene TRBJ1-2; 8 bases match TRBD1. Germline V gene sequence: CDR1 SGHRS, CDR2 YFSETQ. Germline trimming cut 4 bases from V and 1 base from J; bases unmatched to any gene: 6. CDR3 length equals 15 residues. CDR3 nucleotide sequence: TGCGCCAGCAGCAGGGATGGACAGGGTAACTATGGCTACACCTTC. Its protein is CASSRDGQGNYGYTF.

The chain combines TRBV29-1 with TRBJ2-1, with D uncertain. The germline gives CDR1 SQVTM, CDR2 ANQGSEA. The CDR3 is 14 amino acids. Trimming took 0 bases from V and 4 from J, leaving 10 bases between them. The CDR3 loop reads CSVEDRLQYNEQFF. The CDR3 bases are TGCAGCGTTGAAGATCGTTTGCAGTACAATGAGCAGTTCTTC.

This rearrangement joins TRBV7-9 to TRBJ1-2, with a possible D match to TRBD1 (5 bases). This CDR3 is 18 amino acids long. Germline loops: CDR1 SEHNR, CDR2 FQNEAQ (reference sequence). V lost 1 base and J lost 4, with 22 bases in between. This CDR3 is CASSLEGWTTKAPYGYTF. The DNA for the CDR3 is TGTGCCAGCAGCTTAGAGGGGTGGACAACCAAGGCCCCCTATGGCTACACCTTC.

CDR3 DNA: TGTGCCAGCAATAAACTAGCGAAGGATGAGCAGTTCTTC. This codes for CASNKLAKDEQFF. The chain has TRBV21-1 and TRBJ2-1; no DNA check was done on the table's D call, TRBD2. TRBV21-1 is listed as a pseudogene. The CDR3 extends over 13 amino acids.

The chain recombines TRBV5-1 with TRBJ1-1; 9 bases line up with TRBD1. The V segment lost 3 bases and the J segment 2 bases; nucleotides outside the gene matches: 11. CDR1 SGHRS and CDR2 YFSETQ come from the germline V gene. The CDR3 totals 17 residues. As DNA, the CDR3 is TGCGCCAGCAGCTCCCACAGGGGGCGGACGCTCAACACTGAAGCTTTCTTT. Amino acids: CASSSHRGRTLNTEAFF.

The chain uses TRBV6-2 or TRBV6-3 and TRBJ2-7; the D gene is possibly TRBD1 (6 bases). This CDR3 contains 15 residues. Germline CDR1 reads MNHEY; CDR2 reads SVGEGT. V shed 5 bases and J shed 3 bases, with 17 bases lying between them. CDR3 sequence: CASSETTGTLYEQYF. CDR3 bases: TGTGCCAGCAGTGAGACCACCGGGACACTCTACGAGCAGTACTTC.

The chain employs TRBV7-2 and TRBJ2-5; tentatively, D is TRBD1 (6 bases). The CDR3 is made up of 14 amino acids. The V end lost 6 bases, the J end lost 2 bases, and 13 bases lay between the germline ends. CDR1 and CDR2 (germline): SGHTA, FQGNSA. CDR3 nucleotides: TGTGCCAGCAGGCAGACAGGAACTCAAGAGACCCAGTACTTC. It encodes CASRQTGTQETQYF.

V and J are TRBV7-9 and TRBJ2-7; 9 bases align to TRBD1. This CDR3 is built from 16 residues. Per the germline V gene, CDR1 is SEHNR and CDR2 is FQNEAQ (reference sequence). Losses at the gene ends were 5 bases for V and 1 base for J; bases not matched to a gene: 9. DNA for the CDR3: TGTGCCAGCAGCCGGTCTGGGACAGGGAATTCCTACGAGCAGTACTTC. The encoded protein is CASSRSGTGNSYEQYF.

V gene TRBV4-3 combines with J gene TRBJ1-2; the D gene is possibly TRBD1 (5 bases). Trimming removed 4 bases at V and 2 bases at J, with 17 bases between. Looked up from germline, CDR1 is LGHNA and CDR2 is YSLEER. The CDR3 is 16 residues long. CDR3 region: CASSPGISRQNYGYTF. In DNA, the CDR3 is TGCGCCAGCAGCCCAGGAATTTCAAGACAGAACTATGGCTACACCTTC.

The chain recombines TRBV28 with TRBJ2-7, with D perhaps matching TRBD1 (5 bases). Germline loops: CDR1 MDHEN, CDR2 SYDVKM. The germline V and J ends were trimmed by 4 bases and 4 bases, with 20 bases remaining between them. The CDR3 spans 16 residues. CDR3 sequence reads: CASSSRWQGGKYEQYF. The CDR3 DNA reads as TGTGCCAGCAGTTCCCGTTGGCAGGGTGGGAAATACGAGCAGTACTTC.

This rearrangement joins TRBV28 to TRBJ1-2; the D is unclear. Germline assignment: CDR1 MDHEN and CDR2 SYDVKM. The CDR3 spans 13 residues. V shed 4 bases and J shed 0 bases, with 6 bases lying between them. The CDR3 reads CASSSSANYGYTF. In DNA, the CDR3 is TGTGCCAGCAGTTCATCAGCTAACTATGGCTACACCTTC.

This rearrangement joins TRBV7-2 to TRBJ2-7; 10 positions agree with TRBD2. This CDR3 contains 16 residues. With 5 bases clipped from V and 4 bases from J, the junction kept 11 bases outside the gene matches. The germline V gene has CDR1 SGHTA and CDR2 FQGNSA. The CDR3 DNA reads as TGTGCCAGCAGCCAAGCCCCCACTAGCGGGGTTTACGAGCAGTACTTC. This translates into CASSQAPTSGVYEQYF.

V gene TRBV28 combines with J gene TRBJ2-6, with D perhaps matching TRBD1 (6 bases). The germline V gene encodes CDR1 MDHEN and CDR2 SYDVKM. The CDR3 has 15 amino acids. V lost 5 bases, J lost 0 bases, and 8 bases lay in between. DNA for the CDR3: TGTGCCAGCAGTCTGGACAGCTCTGGGGCCAACGTCCTGACTTTC. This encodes CASSLDSSGANVLTF.

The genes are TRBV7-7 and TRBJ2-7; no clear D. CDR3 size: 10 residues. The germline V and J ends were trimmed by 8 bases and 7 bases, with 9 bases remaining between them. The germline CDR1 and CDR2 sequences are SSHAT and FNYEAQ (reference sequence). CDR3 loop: CASPPKEQYF. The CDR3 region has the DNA TGTGCCAGCCCCCCTAAGGAGCAGTACTTC.

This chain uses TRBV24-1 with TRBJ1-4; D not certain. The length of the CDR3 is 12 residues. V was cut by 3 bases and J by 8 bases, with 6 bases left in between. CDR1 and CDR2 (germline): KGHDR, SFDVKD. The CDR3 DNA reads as TGTGCCACCAGTGATGCAGGAGAAAAACTGTTTTTT. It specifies CATSDAGEKLFF.

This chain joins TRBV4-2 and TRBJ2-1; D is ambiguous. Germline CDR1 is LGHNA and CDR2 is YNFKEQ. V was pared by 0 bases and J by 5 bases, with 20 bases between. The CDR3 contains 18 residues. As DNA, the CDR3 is TGTGCCAGCAGCCAAGATACGCAGGTCCTCCGGCGAAACAATGAGCAGTTCTTC. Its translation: CASSQDTQVLRRNNEQFF.

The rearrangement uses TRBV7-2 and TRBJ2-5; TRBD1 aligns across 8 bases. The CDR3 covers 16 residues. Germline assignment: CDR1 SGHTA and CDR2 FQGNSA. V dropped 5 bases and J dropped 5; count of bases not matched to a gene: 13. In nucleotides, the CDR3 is TGTGCCAGCAGCCCCGTGGGCCCACAGGGGGGCGAGACCCAGTACTTC. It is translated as CASSPVGPQGGETQYF.

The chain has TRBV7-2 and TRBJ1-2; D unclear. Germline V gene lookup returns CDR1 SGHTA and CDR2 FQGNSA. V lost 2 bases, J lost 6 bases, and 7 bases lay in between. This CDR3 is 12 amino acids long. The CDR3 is CASSLYEHGYTF. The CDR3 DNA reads TGTGCCAGCAGCTTATACGAGCATGGCTACACCTTC.

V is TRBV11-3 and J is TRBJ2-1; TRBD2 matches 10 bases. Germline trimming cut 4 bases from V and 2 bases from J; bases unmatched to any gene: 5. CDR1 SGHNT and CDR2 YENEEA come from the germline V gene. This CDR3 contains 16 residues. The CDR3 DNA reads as TGTGCCAGCAGCTCACCTAGCGGGAGCGCCTACAATGAGCAGTTCTTC. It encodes CASSSPSGSAYNEQFF.

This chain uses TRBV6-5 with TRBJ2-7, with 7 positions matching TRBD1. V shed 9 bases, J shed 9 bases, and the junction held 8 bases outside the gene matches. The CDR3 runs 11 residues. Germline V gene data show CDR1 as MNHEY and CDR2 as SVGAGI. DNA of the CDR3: TGTGCCAGTAGACAGGGCGGAGGGCAGTACTTC. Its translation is CASRQGGGQYF.

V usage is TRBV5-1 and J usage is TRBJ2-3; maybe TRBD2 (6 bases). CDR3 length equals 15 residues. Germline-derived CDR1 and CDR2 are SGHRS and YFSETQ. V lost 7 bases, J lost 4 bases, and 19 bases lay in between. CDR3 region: CASAGNSGFADTQYF. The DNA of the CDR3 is TGCGCCAGCGCGGGGAATTCAGGGTTTGCAGATACGCAGTATTTT.

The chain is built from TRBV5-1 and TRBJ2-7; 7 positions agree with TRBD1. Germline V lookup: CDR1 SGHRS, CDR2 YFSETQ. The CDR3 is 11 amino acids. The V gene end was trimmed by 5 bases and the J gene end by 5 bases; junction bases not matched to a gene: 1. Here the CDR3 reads CASSTGDEQYF. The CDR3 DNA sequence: TGCGCCAGCAGTACAGGGGACGAGCAGTACTTC.

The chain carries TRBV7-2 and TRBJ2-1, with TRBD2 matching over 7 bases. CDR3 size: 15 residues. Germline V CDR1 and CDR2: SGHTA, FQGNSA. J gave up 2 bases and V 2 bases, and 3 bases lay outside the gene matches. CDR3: CASSLRSGTYNEQFF. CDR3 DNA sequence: TGTGCCAGCAGCTTAAGAAGCGGGACCTACAATGAGCAGTTCTTC.

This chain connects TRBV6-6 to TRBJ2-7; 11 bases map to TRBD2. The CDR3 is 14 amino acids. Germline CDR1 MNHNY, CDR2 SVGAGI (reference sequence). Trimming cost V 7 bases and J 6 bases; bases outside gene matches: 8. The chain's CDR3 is CASIPTSGSREQYF. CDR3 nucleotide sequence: TGTGCCAGCATTCCTACTAGCGGGAGTCGCGAGCAGTACTTC.